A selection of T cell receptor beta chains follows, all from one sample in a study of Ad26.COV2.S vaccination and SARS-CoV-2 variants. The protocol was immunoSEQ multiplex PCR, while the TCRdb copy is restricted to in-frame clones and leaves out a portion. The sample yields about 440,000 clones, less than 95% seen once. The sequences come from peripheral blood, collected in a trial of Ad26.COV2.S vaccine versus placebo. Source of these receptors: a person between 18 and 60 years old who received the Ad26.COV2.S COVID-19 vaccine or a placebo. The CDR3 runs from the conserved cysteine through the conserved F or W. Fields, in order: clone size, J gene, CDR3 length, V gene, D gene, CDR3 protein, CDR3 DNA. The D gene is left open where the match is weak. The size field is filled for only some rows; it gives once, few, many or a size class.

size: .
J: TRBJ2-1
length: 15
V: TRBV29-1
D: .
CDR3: CSVEIPLSSYNEQFF
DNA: TGCAGCGTTGAAATTCCCCTAAGCTCCTACAATGAGCAGTTCTTC

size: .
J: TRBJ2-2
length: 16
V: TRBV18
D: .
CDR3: CASSPRYSGGTGELFF
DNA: TGTGCCAGCTCACCACGGTACTCCGGGGGCACCGGGGAGCTGTTTTTT

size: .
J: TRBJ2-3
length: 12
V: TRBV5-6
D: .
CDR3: CASSSSVDTQYF
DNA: TGTGCCAGCAGCTCTTCGGTAGATACGCAGTATTTT

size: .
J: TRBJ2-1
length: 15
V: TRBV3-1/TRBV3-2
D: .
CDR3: CASSTSTSGHNEQFF
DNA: TGTGCCAGCAGCACAAGTACGAGCGGTCACAATGAGCAGTTCTTC

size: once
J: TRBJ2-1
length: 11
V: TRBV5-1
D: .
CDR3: CASSSSNEQFF
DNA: TGCGCCAGCAGCTCCAGCAATGAGCAGTTCTTC

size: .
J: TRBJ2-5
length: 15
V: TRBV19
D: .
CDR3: CASSKHRGPQETQYF
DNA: TGTGCCAGTAGTAAGCATAGGGGCCCCCAAGAGACCCAGTACTTC

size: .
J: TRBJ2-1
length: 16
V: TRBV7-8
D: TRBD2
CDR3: CASSETGTSGNNEQFF
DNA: TGTGCCAGCAGCGAAACCGGGACTAGCGGAAACAATGAGCAGTTCTTC

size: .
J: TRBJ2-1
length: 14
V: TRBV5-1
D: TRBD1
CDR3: CASSWGQGVNEQFF
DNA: TGCGCCAGCAGCTGGGGACAGGGGGTAAATGAGCAGTTCTTC

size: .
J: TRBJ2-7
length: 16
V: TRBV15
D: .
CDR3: CATSRYPTSSSYEQYF
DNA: TGTGCCACCAGCAGGTACCCTACTTCCAGCTCCTACGAGCAGTACTTC

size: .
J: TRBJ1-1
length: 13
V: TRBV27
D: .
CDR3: CASSAGAGVEAFF
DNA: TGTGCCAGCAGCGCCGGGGCGGGAGTTGAAGCTTTCTTT

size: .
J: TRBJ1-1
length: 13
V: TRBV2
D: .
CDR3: CASSSEMNTEAFF
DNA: TGTGCCAGCAGTTCGGAAATGAACACTGAAGCTTTCTTT

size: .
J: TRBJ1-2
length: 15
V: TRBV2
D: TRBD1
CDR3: CASRRGQGAGYGYTF
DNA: TGTGCCAGCAGGAGAGGACAGGGGGCGGGTTATGGCTACACCTTC

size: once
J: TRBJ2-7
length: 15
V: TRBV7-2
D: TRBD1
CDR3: CASSPSGTAPYEQYF
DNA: TGTGCCAGCAGCCCATCTGGGACAGCACCCTACGAGCAGTACTTC

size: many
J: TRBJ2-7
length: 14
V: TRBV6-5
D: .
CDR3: CASSYSLESYEQYF
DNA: TGTGCCAGCAGTTACTCACTAGAATCCTACGAGCAGTACTTC

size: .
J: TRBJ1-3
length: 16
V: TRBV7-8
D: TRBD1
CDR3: CASSSQGAGAGNTIYF
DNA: TGTGCCAGCAGCTCACAGGGGGCAGGGGCTGGAAACACCATATATTTT

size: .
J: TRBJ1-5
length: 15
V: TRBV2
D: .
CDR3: CASSEGQLSNQPQHF
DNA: TGTGCCAGCAGTGAAGGGCAGCTTAGCAATCAGCCCCAGCATTTT

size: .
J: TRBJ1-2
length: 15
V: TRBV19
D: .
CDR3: CASTPSGGWSYGYTF
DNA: TGTGCCAGTACCCCCTCGGGCGGATGGTCCTATGGCTACACCTTC

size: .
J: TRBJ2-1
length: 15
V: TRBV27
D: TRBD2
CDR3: CASSGRLAGDYEQFF
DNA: TGTGCCAGCAGTGGCCGACTAGCGGGAGACTATGAGCAGTTCTTC

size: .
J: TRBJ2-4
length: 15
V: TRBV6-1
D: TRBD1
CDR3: CASSEARGAKNIQYF
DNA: TGTGCCAGCAGTGAAGCCAGGGGGGCCAAAAACATTCAGTACTTC

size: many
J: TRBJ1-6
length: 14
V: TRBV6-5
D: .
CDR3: CASGGSSYNSPLHF
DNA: TGTGCCAGCGGGGGAAGCTCCTATAATTCACCCCTCCACTTT

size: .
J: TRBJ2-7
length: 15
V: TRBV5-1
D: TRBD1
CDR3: CASSPPGQGANEQYF
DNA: TGCGCCAGCAGCCCCCCGGGACAGGGGGCTAACGAGCAGTACTTC

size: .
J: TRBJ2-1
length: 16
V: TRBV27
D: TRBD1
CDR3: CASSLSGQGSYNEQFF
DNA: TGTGCCAGCAGTTTATCGGGACAGGGCTCCTACAATGAGCAGTTCTTC

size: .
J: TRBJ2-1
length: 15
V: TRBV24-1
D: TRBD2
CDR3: CATSGRTSGYNEQFF
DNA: TGTGCCACCAGTGGCCGGACTAGCGGTTACAATGAGCAGTTCTTC

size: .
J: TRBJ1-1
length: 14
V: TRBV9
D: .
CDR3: CASSAEGGRTEAFF
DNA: TGTGCCAGCAGCGCCGAGGGGGGTAGGACTGAAGCTTTCTTT

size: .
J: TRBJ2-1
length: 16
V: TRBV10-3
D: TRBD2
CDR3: CAIRKPGLAEYNEQFF
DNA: TGTGCCATCAGGAAACCGGGACTAGCGGAATACAATGAGCAGTTCTTC

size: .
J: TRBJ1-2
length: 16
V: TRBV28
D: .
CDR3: CASSLEMVAGNYGYTF
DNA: TGTGCCAGCAGTTTAGAAATGGTTGCTGGAAATTATGGCTACACCTTC

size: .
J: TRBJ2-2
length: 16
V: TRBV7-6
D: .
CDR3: CASSSSPGPNTGELFF
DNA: TGTGCCAGCAGCTCGTCACCGGGACCTAACACCGGGGAGCTGTTTTTT

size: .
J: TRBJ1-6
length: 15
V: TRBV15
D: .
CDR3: CATSRGGVDNSPLHF
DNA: TGTGCCACCAGTAGAGGGGGTGTCGATAATTCACCCCTCCACTTT

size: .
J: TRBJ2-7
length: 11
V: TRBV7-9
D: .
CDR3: CASSDIYEQYF
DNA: TGTGCCAGCAGTGATATCTACGAGCAGTACTTC

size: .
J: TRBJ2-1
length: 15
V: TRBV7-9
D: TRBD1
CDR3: CASSLVGQGVNEQFF
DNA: TGTGCCAGCAGCTTAGTGGGACAGGGTGTGAATGAGCAGTTCTTC

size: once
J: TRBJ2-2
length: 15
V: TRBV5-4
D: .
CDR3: CASSLERTFTGELFF
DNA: TGTGCCAGCAGCTTGGAAAGGACATTCACCGGGGAGCTGTTTTTT

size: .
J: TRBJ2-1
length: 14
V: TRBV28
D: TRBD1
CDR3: CASKKRQGYNEQFF
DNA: TGTGCCAGCAAAAAACGACAGGGGTACAATGAGCAGTTCTTC

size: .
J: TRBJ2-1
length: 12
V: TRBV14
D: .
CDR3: CASSQAPLSQFF
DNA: TGTGCCAGCAGCCAAGCCCCGCTAAGTCAGTTCTTC

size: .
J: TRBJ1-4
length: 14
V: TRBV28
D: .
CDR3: CASAHSATNEKLFF
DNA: TGTGCCAGCGCGCACAGTGCAACTAATGAAAAACTGTTTTTT

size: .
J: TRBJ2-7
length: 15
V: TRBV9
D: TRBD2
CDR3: CASSGGTSGSYEQYF
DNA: TGTGCCAGCAGCGGCGGGACTAGCGGGAGTTACGAGCAGTACTTC

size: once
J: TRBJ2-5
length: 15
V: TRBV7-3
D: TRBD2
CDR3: CASSLSGGSGETQYF
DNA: TGTGCCAGCAGCTTATCGGGGGGTAGTGGTGAGACCCAGTACTTC

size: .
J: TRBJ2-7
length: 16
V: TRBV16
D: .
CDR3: CASSQPREASFYEQYF
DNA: TGTGCCAGCAGCCAACCGCGGGAAGCTAGTTTCTACGAGCAGTACTTC

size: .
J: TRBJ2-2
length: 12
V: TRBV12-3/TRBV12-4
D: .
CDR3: CASSPGTGELFF
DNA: TGTGCCAGCAGCCCGGGGACCGGGGAGCTGTTTTTT